This TCR beta chain is from a study of cytomegalovirus exposure and HLA in healthy donors. This clone was counted a few times. The target antigen is unknown. Study-wide findings and caveats: A later analysis linked a missense variant in DCLRE1C to the trimming of TCR beta V and J genes. Later findings reportedly placed an Asian-associated ancestry cluster below the approximately 670-donor mean for N-insertions.

Each of the donors was a healthy bone marrow donor. The ends were cut back, 6 bases at V and 2 bases at J, with 4 bases in the middle. CDR1 and CDR2 (germline): ENHRY, SYGVKD. CDR3 length: 11 residues. Both 60 Vbeta primers and 13 Jbeta primers went into the PCR. Generated by immunoSEQ multiplex PCR, the TCRdb table keeps only in-frame clones and is missing some. The sample holds 130,000 or so clones, 60% to 80% seen once. V usage is TRBV10-3 and J usage is TRBJ2-5; D remains ambiguous. This clonotype originated in a man in his fifties or sixties in good health and CMV-seropositive. Sequenced input: PBMCs. In nucleotides, the CDR3 is TGTGCCATCAGCCAACAAGAGACCCAGTACTTC. It codes for CAISQQETQYF.